This note documents a single T cell receptor beta chain sequence. The antigen remains undetermined. The CDR3 contains 13 residues. The V end was cut by 3 bases, the J end by 4 bases, with 8 bases between. This entry comes from a study of CD4 T cells in relation to SARS-CoV-2 and coronaviruses. Study information: PBMCs were cultured with antigen for roughly 11 days before TCR beta sequencing. Study outcomes and limitations: No donor gave both pre-pandemic and post-infection samples.

The repertoire was sequenced with immunoSEQ multiplex PCR; TCRdb's copy has only in-frame clones and lacks some. The sample has 20,000 to 25,000 clones, around 72% seen once; the top ten hold approximately 16%. CD4+ T cells from unexposed donors were obtained before the COVID-19 pandemic (2011-2018). The cells were cultured for approximately ten days before CD4+ T cells were isolated. Testing used SARS-CoV-2 S/N and four cold-coronavirus spikes on unexposed-donor CD4+ T cells, cells permitting. Cultures held two million PBMCs per well with roughly 10 IU/ml IL-2. The V call is TRBV12-3 or TRBV12-4, the J call TRBJ2-3, with D uncertain. The receptor was isolated from a human donor in good health. The sample consisted of CD4+ T cells from PBMCs, cultured in vitro. The CDR3 DNA is TGTGCCAGCAGTTTTGGTCTGCCAGATACGCAGTATTTT. Protein product: CASSFGLPDTQYF.